The sequence of this T cell receptor beta chain was determined in a study of shared clonotypes between healthy human individuals. The overall study: There were three CD4 naive, three CD4 memory, two CD8 naive and one CD8 memory plates per donor.

Between the trimmed V and J ends, which lost 5 bases and 7 bases, there was a span of 20 bases. CDR3 length: 15 amino acids. The V gene's germline CDR1 is MDHEN and CDR2 SYDVKM. Naive-designated CD8 cells lacked CD45RO, were positively enriched for CCR7, and omitted terminally differentiated effector memory CD45RA+ cells. About this clone itself: What it binds is not known.

Broader study findings: Sharing across four donors was seen in 5% to 5.5% of naive CD4 clonotypes.

The assay was immunoSEQ multiplex PCR, and TCRdb's table has in-frame clones only and misses some. Of about 2.1 million clones in the sample, about 92% were seen once. Sequences were obtained from naive CD8+ T cells from PBMCs. The genes are TRBV28 and TRBJ1-1; D might be TRBD1 (6 bases). The sequence came from a young man in good health. Some clones in this sample may be carry-over from other donors' samples. The CDR3 DNA follows: TGTGCCAGCAGTAACCCCCGGGAGGGGGAGATTGAAGCTTTCTTT. Its translation: CASSNPREGEIEAFF.